These 5 T cell receptor beta chains share one sample of origin, sequenced in a study of a mutant IDH1 vaccine in newly diagnosed glioma. As for time point: week 5, during vaccination. Each dose delivered 300 ug of mutant IDH1 20-mer peptide subcutaneously with imiquimod. Their antigens are not known. Assay used: immunoSEQ multiplex PCR; TCRdb lists only in-frame clones, some missing. The data contain 60,000 or so clones, 82% of them singletons. The starting material was PBMCs, obtained from a glioma patient whose treatment included an IDH1 peptide vaccine. These receptors were taken from a woman aged 18-29 years with glioma. Some clones in this sample may be carry-over from other donors' samples.

The rearrangement uses TRBV6-1 and TRBJ2-7, with 7 bases that match TRBD2. V shed 5 bases and J 2 bases; nucleotides not matched to a gene: 3. Germline loops: CDR1 MNHNS, CDR2 SASEGT. The CDR3 is 13 amino acids. This chain's CDR3 is CASSTAGTYEQYF. The CDR3 DNA follows: TGTGCCAGCAGTACAGCGGGAACCTACGAGCAGTACTTC.

The J gene is TRBJ1-4, the V gene TRBV5-3; tentative D call: TRBD1 (6 bases). TRBV5-3 is marked as an open reading frame, function uncertain. Trimming shortened V by 1 base and J by 12 bases, and 19 bases separated the two germline ends. There are 15 residues in the CDR3. The CDR3 spells CARSLSQGPKNELFF. The CDR3 DNA reads TGTGCCAGAAGCTTGAGCCAGGGGCCCAAAAACGAACTGTTTTTT.

The chain is built from TRBV5-1 and TRBJ2-7; weak D call: TRBD2 (6 bases). The V end lost 0 bases, the J end lost 6 bases, and 22 bases lay between the germline ends. This CDR3 region has 17 residues. CDR1 SGHRS and CDR2 YFSETQ come from the germline V gene. Here the CDR3 reads CASSLGIGSFFLLEQYF. CDR3 DNA: TGCGCCAGCAGCTTGGGTATCGGGAGTTTTTTCCTACTCGAGCAGTACTTC. Full variable domain (outside the CDR3, taken from reference TRBV5-1 and TRBJ2-7): KAGVTQTPRYLIKTRGQQVTLSCSPISGHRSVSWYQQTPGQGLQFLFEYFSETQRNKGNFPGRFSGRQFSNSRSEMNVSTLELGDSALYLCASSLGIGSFFLLEQYFGPGTRLTVT.

This rearrangement joins TRBV9 to TRBJ1-1; possibly TRBD1 for D (5 bases). V lost 3 bases to trimming and J lost 4 bases, with 13 bases between them. The CDR3 is 14 amino acids. Germline V gene sequence: CDR1 SGDLS, CDR2 YYNGEE. The CDR3 spells CASSAGGSATEAFF. Written as DNA, the CDR3 is TGTGCCAGCAGCGCCGGGGGGTCGGCCACTGAAGCTTTCTTT.

The chain couples TRBV9 to TRBJ2-2, with 7 bases that match TRBD2. V lost 1 base, J lost 8 bases, and 8 bases stayed unmatched. The CDR3 is 15 amino acids. Per the germline V gene, CDR1 is SGDLS and CDR2 is YYNGEE. The CDR3 DNA is TGTGCCAGCAGCGTACGGGGGAGGGCCGAAGGGGAGCTGTTTTTT. This gives the protein CASSVRGRAEGELFF.